Presented here are 15 T cell receptor beta chains from one specimen sequenced in a study of T cell responses to AZD1222 COVID-19 vaccine. Profiling relied on immunoSEQ multiplex PCR, and the TCRdb table lists in-frame clones only, not all of them. The sample consists of 160,000 or so clones, approximately 92% of them appearing once. Sequenced here: peripheral blood, sampled on day 0 of AZD1222 vaccination. The receptors here all came from an adult in good health.

The chain has TRBV20-1 and TRBJ2-1, with 9 nucleotides matching TRBD2. In germline, CDR1 is DFQATT, CDR2 SNEGSKA (reference sequence). This CDR3 is 15 amino acids long. The V segment lost 3 bases and the J segment 8 bases; nucleotides outside the gene matches: 11. The CDR3 DNA sequence: TGCAGTGCTAGTGGTCGTCTAGCGGGATCACATGAGCAGTTCTTC. Translated, it gives CSASGRLAGSHEQFF.

J is TRBJ1-6 and V is TRBV2; D is undetermined. CDR3 length: 11 amino acids. V lost 4 bases, J lost 10 bases, and 5 bases lay in between. Germline assignment: CDR1 SNHLY and CDR2 FYNNEI. CDR3 protein: CASSGGSPLHF. The CDR3 nucleotides are TGTGCCAGCAGTGGTGGGTCACCCCTCCACTTT. Variable domain in full (rest from reference TRBV2 and TRBJ1-6): EPEVTQTPSHQVTQMGQEVILRCVPISNHLYFYWYRQILGQKVEFLVSFYNNEISEKSEIFDDQFSVERPDGSNFTLKIRSTKLEDSAMYFCASSGGSPLHFGNGTRLTVT.

The V gene is TRBV4-2, the J gene TRBJ2-1; a weak D match, TRBD2 (5 bases). The germline V gene encodes CDR1 LGHNA and CDR2 YNFKEQ. The CDR3 runs 14 residues. V dropped 1 base and J dropped 6 bases, with 10 bases sitting between them. The CDR3 is CASSQGGLGNEQFF. The CDR3 DNA reads as TGTGCCAGCAGCCAAGGAGGACTGGGCAATGAGCAGTTCTTC.

This clone showed up just once. The chain has TRBV9 and TRBJ2-3; no reliable D call. Germline CDR1 and CDR2: SGDLS and YYNGEE. Trimming removed 2 bases from V and 3 bases from J, with 7 bases in between. The CDR3 contains 13 residues. CDR3 nucleotides: TGTGCCAGCAGCGTCAGGAGTACAGATACGCAGTATTTT. Translation: CASSVRSTDTQYF. Together with reference TRBV9 and TRBJ2-3, the CDR3 gives the full variable domain: DSGVTQTPKHLITATGQRVTLRCSPRSGDLSVYWYQQSLDQGLQFLIQYYNGEERAKGNILERFSAQQFPDLHSELNLSSLELGDSALYFCASSVRSTDTQYFGPGTRLTVL.

The chain joins TRBV11-2 to TRBJ2-7; 9 positions match TRBD1. The V gene end was trimmed by 0 bases and the J gene end by 4 bases; junction bases not matched to a gene: 10. Germline CDR1 and CDR2: SGHAT and FQNNGV. The CDR3 runs to 17 residues. CDR3 in DNA: TGTGCCAGCAGCTTAGACTTGGGACAGGGTTCCCTTTACGAGCAGTACTTC. Its translation is CASSLDLGQGSLYEQYF.

The chain carries TRBV6-1 and TRBJ2-5; 10 nucleotides agree with TRBD2. The trim removed 2 bases at V and 1 base at J, leaving 4 bases unmatched. The CDR3 runs to 16 residues. CDR1 is MNHNS and CDR2 is SASEGT in the germline V gene. The CDR3 reads CASSERAGGFQETQYF. DNA for the CDR3: TGTGCCAGCAGTGAACGAGCGGGAGGGTTCCAAGAGACCCAGTACTTC.

J is TRBJ2-4 and V is TRBV5-1; D possibly corresponds to TRBD2 (6 bases). Germline values: CDR1 SGHRS, CDR2 YFSETQ. V gave up 4 bases and J gave up 0 bases, with 8 bases separating them. The CDR3 runs 14 residues. The CDR3 coding sequence is TGCGCCAGCAGCGGCGGGACAGCCAAAAACATTCAGTACTTC. This translates into CASSGGTAKNIQYF.

The chain recombines TRBV5-1 with TRBJ2-5; maybe TRBD1 (6 bases). The CDR3 totals 14 residues. Germline loops: CDR1 SGHRS, CDR2 YFSETQ. Trimming shortened V by 4 bases and J by 0 bases, and 10 bases separated the two germline ends. This CDR3 reads CASSPTGHQETQYF. CDR3 DNA sequence: TGCGCCAGCAGCCCAACAGGGCACCAAGAGACCCAGTACTTC.

J is TRBJ1-5 and V is TRBV19, with TRBD1 identical over 7 bases. The trim removed 4 bases at V and 4 bases at J, leaving 1 base unmatched. Germline CDR1 and CDR2: LNHDA and SQIVND (reference sequence). The CDR3 loop spans 13 amino acids. Here the CDR3 reads CASSKDRNQPQHF. The CDR3 bases are TGTGCCAGTAGTAAGGACAGGAATCAGCCCCAGCATTTT.

This clone has just one count. The V and J genes are TRBV25-1 and TRBJ1-3; D might be TRBD1 (6 bases). CDR1 is MGHDK and CDR2 is SYGVNS in the germline V gene. The CDR3 covers 17 residues. The V end lost 1 base, the J end lost 0 bases, and 13 bases lay between the germline ends. The CDR3 nucleotides are TGTGCCAGCAGTGAATTTTTCGGGGGGGCCTCTGGAAACACCATATATTTT. This gives the protein CASSEFFGGASGNTIYF.

The V call is TRBV7-9, the J call TRBJ1-5, with D maybe TRBD1 (5 bases). The V end was cut by 4 bases, the J end by 1 base, with 5 bases between. This CDR3 is built from 13 residues. Germline CDR1 reads SEHNR; CDR2 reads FQNEAQ (reference sequence). In DNA form, the CDR3 reads TGTGCCAGCAGCTCAGGGAGCAATCAGCCCCAGCATTTT. Protein product: CASSSGSNQPQHF.

V is TRBV3-1 (or the pseudogene TRBV3-2) and J is TRBJ2-3, with 7 positions matching TRBD2. V was pared by 4 bases and J by 4 bases, with 8 bases of the junction left unmatched. Germline V gives CDR1 LGHDT, CDR2 YNNKEL (reference sequence). This CDR3 region has 15 residues. CDR3 sequence reads: CASSPLAGAADTQYF. CDR3 nucleotide sequence: TGTGCCAGCAGCCCCTTGGCGGGAGCGGCAGATACGCAGTATTTT.

The CDR3: CATSPGTGAGNTIYF. The CDR3 DNA reads as TGTGCCACCAGCCCCGGGACAGGGGCTGGAAACACCATATATTTT. This sequence joins TRBV15 and TRBJ1-3; 10 positions match TRBD1. The trim removed 5 bases at V and 2 bases at J, leaving 3 bases unmatched. Germline CDR1 and CDR2: LNHNV and YYDKDF (reference sequence). This CDR3 is built from 15 residues.

V is TRBV27 and J is TRBJ1-2; D unclear. Trimming shortened V by 0 bases and J by 4 bases, and 6 bases separated the two germline ends. The CDR3 is 13 amino acids. Germline CDR1 reads MNHEY; CDR2 reads SMNVEV (reference sequence). DNA of the CDR3: TGTGCCAGCAGTTTATCTGTTTTCTATGGCTACACCTTC. Translation gives CASSLSVFYGYTF.

The chain employs TRBV5-1 and TRBJ1-5; no definite D call. The ends were cut back, 0 bases at V and 1 base at J, with 8 bases in the middle. The CDR3 totals 15 residues. Germline loops: CDR1 SGHRS, CDR2 YFSETQ. The CDR3 protein is CASSLGGPSNQPQHF. CDR3 DNA: TGCGCCAGCAGCTTGGGAGGACCCAGCAATCAGCCCCAGCATTTT.